A single sample gave rise to the 18 T cell receptor beta chains below, sequenced in a study of OX40 agonist ivuxolimab in advanced cancers. Profiled with immunoSEQ multiplex PCR; TCRdb holds only in-frame clones, not every one. The repertoire holds 50,000 to 75,000 clones, about 90% seen once, with 5.2% in the top ten. This sample comprised CD4+ or CD8+ T cells sorted from blood, obtained in a trial of the OX40 agonist ivuxolimab. These receptors were collected from an adult with an advanced solid tumor such as melanoma, head and neck, liver or kidney cancer.

This rearrangement joins TRBV25-1 to TRBJ2-7; D not certain. V was cut by 8 bases and J by 3 bases, with 11 bases left in between. The CDR3 length is 12 residues. Germline V gives CDR1 MGHDK, CDR2 SYGVNS. CDR3 amino acids: CASSHLGYEQYF. The CDR3 DNA follows: TGTGCCAGCTCCCACCTTGGCTACGAGCAGTACTTC.

V gene TRBV6-5 combines with J gene TRBJ1-1; no clear D gene. Trimming left V 4 bases short and J 1 base short, with 10 bases between. Germline V lookup: CDR1 MNHEY, CDR2 SVGAGI. There are 14 residues in the CDR3. CDR3 sequence: CASSFTVGNTEAFF. The CDR3 region has the DNA TGTGCCAGCAGTTTTACGGTCGGGAACACTGAAGCTTTCTTT.

This chain uses TRBV6-5 with TRBJ2-5; no clear D. The last part of the DNA fits TRBJ2-7 better; the J call may be wrong. This CDR3 has 10 residues. Germline V CDR1 and CDR2: MNHEY, SVGAGI. The CDR3 bases are TGTGCCAGCAAGGCCTACGAGCAGTACTTC. This encodes CASKAYEQYF.

This clone has only one observation. The chain is built from TRBV11-1 and TRBJ2-5, with D perhaps being TRBD1 or TRBD2 (6 bases each). Trimming left V 1 base short and J 7 bases short, with 10 bases between. CDR3 length: 13 amino acids. Germline CDR1 SGHAT, CDR2 FQDESV (reference sequence). CDR3 region: CASSLEGGRTQYF. CDR3 sequence (DNA): TGTGCCAGCAGCTTAGAAGGGGGGAGGACCCAGTACTTC.

The chain joins TRBV5-1 to TRBJ1-1; D is undetermined. V lost 3 bases and J lost 0, with 6 bases in between. The CDR3 is 13 residues long. Germline assignment: CDR1 SGHRS and CDR2 YFSETQ. CDR3 nucleotides: TGCGCCAGCAGCTCTGGGGTGAACACTGAAGCTTTCTTT. As protein: CASSSGVNTEAFF.

The chain has TRBV14 and TRBJ1-3, with unresolved D. From germline, CDR1 is SGHDN and CDR2 FVKESK. The CDR3 has 17 residues. V was pared by 0 bases and J by 0 bases, with 12 bases between. The CDR3 DNA sequence: TGTGCCAGCAGCCAAGATAAAGGACCCTCCTCTGGAAACACCATATATTTT. It is translated as CASSQDKGPSSGNTIYF.

This rearrangement joins TRBV19 to TRBJ2-7; D possibly corresponds to TRBD2 (7 bases). This CDR3 spans 13 amino acids. Deletions cut 3 bases from V and 3 bases from J, with 9 bases between. Germline V lookup: CDR1 LNHDA, CDR2 SQIVND (reference sequence). Here the CDR3 reads CASSMGGLYEQYF. The CDR3 bases are TGTGCCAGTAGTATGGGGGGGCTCTACGAGCAGTACTTC.

The J gene is TRBJ1-1, the V gene TRBV5-3, with D possibly TRBD1 on 6 matching bases. TRBV5-3 falls under the ORF class, with uncertain function. CDR3 size: 14 residues. The V end lost 0 bases, the J end lost 6 bases, and 12 bases lay between the germline ends. The CDR3 bases are TGTGCCAGAAGCTTGGGACAGGCATTCCCTGAAGCTTTCTTT. Its translation: CARSLGQAFPEAFF.

This clone turned up a few times. This sequence joins TRBV10-1 and TRBJ1-1; tentatively, D is TRBD1 (6 bases). This CDR3 region has 13 residues. V was shortened by 1 base and J by 11 bases, with 14 bases between the two germline ends. CDR1 is WNHNN, CDR2 SYGVQD, per germline (reference sequence). The CDR3 nucleotides are TGCGCCAGCAGTGAGTTAGCAACAGGGAACGCTTTCTTT. Residues: CASSELATGNAFF.

The chain employs TRBV6-5 and TRBJ1-3; 11 bases align to TRBD1. The V gene end was trimmed by 2 bases and the J gene end by 5 bases; junction bases not matched to a gene: 5. The CDR3 sequence is 16 residues long. CDR1 MNHEY and CDR2 SVGAGI come from the germline V gene. CDR3 coding DNA: TGTGCCAGCAGTTACAGCGGGACAGGGGGACGAAACACCATATATTTT. It is translated as CASSYSGTGGRNTIYF.

The rearrangement joins TRBV7-9 to TRBJ2-7; 7 nucleotides match TRBD2. Trimming removed 4 bases from V and 5 bases from J; junction bases left unmatched: 11. The CDR3 has 15 amino acids. Germline lookup yields CDR1 SEHNR and CDR2 FQNEAQ (reference sequence). CDR3 in DNA: TGTGCCAGCAGCTCGTACCGGGGGGTTTGGCACGAGCAGTACTTC. This translates into CASSSYRGVWHEQYF.

The rearrangement uses TRBV6-1 and TRBJ2-3; 10 positions agree with TRBD2. Germline CDR1 reads MNHNS; CDR2 reads SASEGT. The CDR3 totals 14 residues. J lost 4 bases, V lost 8 bases, and 6 bases had no gene match. CDR3 nucleotides: TGTGCCAGCTATTCTAGCGGGAGATCAGATACGCAGTATTTT. It encodes CASYSSGRSDTQYF.

The rearrangement joins TRBV6-4 to TRBJ1-5; D unresolved. Trimming pared 5 bases from V and 7 bases from J, leaving 15 bases between. The CDR3 loop spans 14 amino acids. The V gene's germline CDR1 is MRHNA and CDR2 SNTAGT. CDR3: CASSPTFEMQPQHF. The CDR3 nucleotides read TGTGCCAGCAGTCCGACCTTTGAGATGCAGCCCCAGCATTTT.

The chain links TRBV9 to TRBJ1-2, with 7 bases aligning to TRBD1. The CDR3 is 13 residues long. Germline V gives CDR1 SGDLS, CDR2 YYNGEE. The J segment lost 4 bases and the V segment lost 4 bases, leaving 4 bases of the junction unmatched. The CDR3 loop is CASSSRQGYGYTF. CDR3 in DNA: TGTGCCAGCAGCTCGAGACAGGGCTATGGCTACACCTTC.

V and J are TRBV30 and TRBJ2-5, with 7 bases aligning to TRBD1. Germline V CDR1 and CDR2: GTSNPN, SVGIG (reference sequence). CDR3 size: 13 residues. V was clipped by 5 bases and J by 4 bases; unmatched bases: 7. The DNA of the CDR3 is TGTGCCTGGGCCGCGACAGGGCGAGAGACCCAGTACTTC. It translates to CAWAATGRETQYF. Variable domain in full (rest from reference TRBV30 and TRBJ2-5): SQTIHQWPATLVQPVGSPLSLECTVEGTSNPNLYWYRQAAGRGLQLLFYSVGIGQISSEVPQNLSASRPQDRQFILSSKKLLLSDSGFYLCAWAATGRETQYFGPGTRLLVL.

V gene TRBV19 combines with J gene TRBJ1-2; a weak D match, TRBD1 (6 bases). Between the trimmed V and J ends, which lost 6 bases and 8 bases, there was a span of 16 bases. CDR1 and CDR2 (germline): LNHDA, SQIVND (reference sequence). The CDR3 length is 13 residues. The CDR3 sequence is CASRATGLGGYTF. For the CDR3, the DNA is TGTGCCAGTAGGGCTACAGGGTTAGGAGGCTACACCTTC.

The rearrangement joins TRBV5-6 to TRBJ2-2; TRBD2 matches 7 bases. This CDR3 has 15 residues. Looked up from germline, CDR1 is SGHDT and CDR2 is YYEEEE. Unmatched junction bases numbered 6, after V lost 6 bases and J lost 1 base. In DNA, the CDR3 is TGTGCCAGCACCAGAGGGACTATGAACACCGGGGAGCTGTTTTTT. It translates to CASTRGTMNTGELFF.

V is TRBV28 and J is TRBJ1-2; D gene ambiguous. CDR1 is MDHEN and CDR2 is SYDVKM in the germline V gene. Deletions cut 7 bases from V and 3 bases from J, with 9 bases between. There are 12 residues in the CDR3. In DNA, the CDR3 is TGTGCCAGCATGACAAAGGACTATGGCTACACCTTC. Translating it yields CASMTKDYGYTF.